Listed below are T cell receptor beta chains from one sample, sequenced in a study of beta chain features in type 1 diabetes. Method: immunoSEQ multiplex PCR; TCRdb's copy keeps in-frame clones and lacks some. Of about 620,000 clones listed, roughly a sixth are singletons. Sequencing used naive CD4+ T cells from blood. These TCRs come from a man aged 18 to 30 in good health. CDR3s include the opening cysteine and the closing phenylalanine or tryptophan. The order of the fields is J gene, V gene, CDR3 protein.

>TRBJ1-1|TRBV11-2
CASSSFWENTEAFF
>TRBJ2-5|TRBV28
CASSFGWGQLGQETQYF
>TRBJ2-7|TRBV7-2
CASSPEGWGSYEQYF
>TRBJ2-7|TRBV28
CASSSSGRSYEQYF
>TRBJ2-7|TRBV6-5
CASSRDRNYEQYF
>TRBJ2-1|TRBV11-2
CASSASGPYNEQFF
>TRBJ2-3|TRBV7-3
CASSFHGQGTDTQYF
>TRBJ1-1|TRBV23-1
CASSQPVGNF
>TRBJ2-1|TRBV7-9
CASSLIGGLGGPPFF
>TRBJ2-1|TRBV7-3
CASSAQQGSYNEQFF
>TRBJ2-1|TRBV21-1
CASSARQALEQFF
>TRBJ2-2|TRBV4-3
CASRGQGANGELFF
>TRBJ2-7|TRBV7-3
CASSSGAGPYEQYF
>TRBJ2-7|TRBV5-1
CASSSSGRIFYEQYF
>TRBJ2-1|TRBV30
CAWSVYNEQFF
>TRBJ1-2|TRBV5-1
CASSLHTGNYGYTF
>TRBJ2-7|TRBV7-2
CASSLVQGGEQYF
>TRBJ2-5|TRBV7-8
CASSFSYRTLQETQYF
>TRBJ1-1|TRBV5-1
CASSLTGVANTEAFF
>TRBJ2-1|TRBV7-3
CASSSMAGLAGNNEQFF
>TRBJ2-1|TRBV5-1
CASSLGRVNEQFF
>TRBJ2-3|TRBV2
CASSLSQYF
>TRBJ1-6|TRBV15
CATSRDQRRTSPLHF
>TRBJ1-2|TRBV9
CASSVGDRREYGYTF
>TRBJ2-3|TRBV7-2
CASSLGLAFDTQYF
>TRBJ2-3|TRBV14
CASSHGTDRGRTDTQYF
>TRBJ2-3|TRBV18
CASSPGQGTQYF
>TRBJ2-5|TRBV27
CASRSPGQGARQYF
>TRBJ2-7|TRBV20-1
CSGGHEGPTYF
>TRBJ2-5|TRBV9
CASSPRQGSDQETQYF
>TRBJ2-3|TRBV30
CAWSRSTWGRTDTQYF
>TRBJ2-3|TRBV14
CASSLLGLAATDTQYF
>TRBJ2-7|TRBV13
CASSLVRDRLSYEQYF
>TRBJ1-3|TRBV30
CAWAGLAVSGNTIYF
>TRBJ1-5|TRBV27
CASSPSDRGYSNQPQHF
>TRBJ1-1|TRBV19
CASSTPGQGLTEAFF
>TRBJ1-3|TRBV15
CATSPLGGVRGGNTIYF
>TRBJ2-7|TRBV27
CASSSRTRADYEQYF
>TRBJ2-7|TRBV18
CASSRAGVPVYEQYF
>TRBJ2-1|TRBV12-5
CASGLGVGNEQFF
>TRBJ1-2|TRBV19
CASREANYGYTF
>TRBJ2-3|TRBV29-1
CSVGQALTDTQYF
>TRBJ1-2|TRBV15
CATSRPDSANYGYTF
>TRBJ2-7|TRBV6-5
CASSYSRVKVAYEQYF
>TRBJ1-5|TRBV9
CASSVSGNNQPQHF
>TRBJ1-2|TRBV7-2
CASRKDRGDGYTF
>TRBJ2-7|TRBV18
CASSPLGQGNSGEQYF
>TRBJ1-2|TRBV28
CASSPGGTYGYTF
>TRBJ2-7|TRBV21-1
CASSKALSRGLNEQYF
>TRBJ1-2|TRBV4-1
CASSQPGQGSYGYTF
>TRBJ2-2|TRBV10-3
CAITRQGNTGELFF
>TRBJ1-5|TRBV10-3
CAISERQGDTTPQHF
>TRBJ1-2|TRBV27
CASSRARLGGYTF